Below, 17 T cell receptor beta chains from the same sample are listed, as sequenced in a study of technical replicates of blood from a handful of donors (dated by TCRdb to 2016 to 2017). Receptor libraries were prepared by the immunoSEQ multiplex PCR assay. TCRdb carries this immuneACCESS record with in-frame sequences only. Its versions omit some clonotypes, under half of them owing to an unresolved V gene in the studies checked, with the rest unexplained. Counted in this sample were about 83,000 clones; roughly 92% of them appeared once. Of the sample, around 0.24% is held by the ten largest clones. Source material: T cells isolated from PBMCs. The origin of the receptors is a human donor in good health.

The CDR3 sequence: CASSEVGGQGSSYNSPLHF. CDR3 nucleotide sequence: TGTGCCAGCAGTGAAGTGGGGGGACAGGGAAGCTCCTATAATTCACCCCTCCACTTT. This chain connects TRBV6-1 to TRBJ1-6; 9 bases are a match to TRBD1. The CDR3 has 19 amino acids. Germline V CDR1 and CDR2: MNHNS, SASEGT. V was clipped by 1 base and J by 0 bases; unmatched bases: 7.

The CDR3, as DNA: TGTGCCTGGAGGGGGGACAGGGCTTGGGAAAAACTGTTTTTT. It yields the protein CAWRGDRAWEKLFF. The chain carries TRBV30 and TRBJ1-4; 9 bases align to TRBD1. The CDR3 has 14 residues. The V and J ends lost 3 bases and 8 bases, in that order; junction bases with no gene match: 7. CDR1 and CDR2 from the germline V gene are GTSNPN and SVGIG (reference sequence).

As to this clone: One end of the junction does not line up with germline, which may come from a read error. V usage is TRBV7-7 and J usage is TRBJ2-3; maybe TRBD2 (7 bases). CDR3 length equals 17 residues. Germline CDR1 is SSHAT and CDR2 is FNYEAQ (reference sequence). The CDR3 nucleotides read TGTGCTAGCAGCCCTTCGGGGCGGGGGCCCAGCACAGATACGCAGTATTTT. Its protein is CASSPSGRGPSTDTQYF.

The CDR3 DNA reads TGTGCCAGCAGCGGTCGGGACAGGTCTTACAATGAGCAGTTCTTC. Residues: CASSGRDRSYNEQFF. The J gene is TRBJ2-1, the V gene TRBV9; 8 bases are a match to TRBD1. The CDR3 extends over 15 amino acids. Germline V lookup: CDR1 SGDLS, CDR2 YYNGEE. V gave up 3 bases and J gave up 4 bases; unmatched junction bases: 6.

V is TRBV28 and J is TRBJ2-7, with D perhaps TRBD1 (7 bases). The CDR3 is 20 residues long. CDR1 and CDR2 from the germline V gene are MDHEN and SYDVKM. The V end was cut by 8 bases, the J end by 1 base, with 33 bases between. The CDR3 nucleotides are TGTGCCAGCCCGCCGGGAATTGAGATGGACCCAGGGGGGAAGTCCTACGAGCAGTACTTC. It is translated as CASPPGIEMDPGGKSYEQYF.

J is TRBJ2-7 and V is TRBV18, with D possibly TRBD1 on 5 matching bases. Trimming left V 3 bases short and J 7 bases short, with 10 bases between. The CDR3 is 12 amino acids. Germline V gene data show CDR1 as KGHSH and CDR2 as LQKENI. In DNA, the CDR3 is TGTGCCAGCTCACCGGGTAAGGGGGAGCAGTACTTC. Protein sequence: CASSPGKGEQYF.

In its sample, this clone was seen a few times. The V call is TRBV28, the J call TRBJ1-1, with D perhaps TRBD1 (6 bases). Germline assignment: CDR1 MDHEN and CDR2 SYDVKM. Trimming stripped 6 bases from V and 5 bases from J, with 16 bases between. This CDR3 is built from 14 residues. CDR3 amino acids: CASSNHQGPTEAFF. In DNA form, the CDR3 reads TGTGCCAGCAGCAACCATCAGGGGCCGACTGAAGCTTTCTTT.

V and J are TRBV15 and TRBJ2-5; TRBD2 matches at 10 bases. The CDR3 has 17 residues. CDR1 and CDR2 from the germline V gene are LNHNV and YYDKDF (reference sequence). Trimming cost V 5 bases and J 2 bases; bases outside gene matches: 11. CDR3 protein: CATSDKRDSGRQETQYF. Here the CDR3 DNA reads TGTGCCACCAGCGATAAAAGGGATAGCGGGAGGCAAGAGACCCAGTACTTC.

The genes are TRBV28 and TRBJ1-2; D is uncertain. The CDR3 spans 14 residues. V was pared by 2 bases and J by 1 base, with 8 bases between. Per the germline V gene, CDR1 is MDHEN and CDR2 is SYDVKM. DNA for the CDR3: TGTGCCAGCAGTTTAATCGAGCTTAACTATGGCTACACCTTC. Amino acids: CASSLIELNYGYTF.

The rearrangement links TRBV5-6 to TRBJ2-3; 15 nucleotides agree with TRBD2. The V and J ends lost 4 bases and 4 bases, in that order; junction bases with no gene match: 13. This CDR3 contains 19 residues. CDR1 is SGHDT and CDR2 is YYEEEE in the germline V gene. In DNA form, the CDR3 reads TGTGCCAGCAGCCAAGGACTAGCGGGAGGGCCTGACGGTCCAGATACGCAGTATTTT. This encodes CASSQGLAGGPDGPDTQYF.

The chain links TRBV6-5 to TRBJ1-2, with a tentative D call TRBD1 (5 bases). The CDR3 is made up of 13 amino acids. Trimming removed 5 bases from V and 4 bases from J, with 11 bases in between. From germline, CDR1 is MNHEY and CDR2 SVGAGI. CDR3 sequence: CASSTQGLYGYTF. The DNA of the CDR3 is TGTGCCAGCAGTACCCAGGGACTCTATGGCTACACCTTC.

The V gene is TRBV11-3, the J gene TRBJ2-3, with a weak D call TRBD1 (6 bases). The CDR3 runs 15 residues. Germline assignment: CDR1 SGHNT and CDR2 YENEEA. V dropped 3 bases and J dropped 2 bases, with 12 bases sitting between them. In DNA, the CDR3 is TGTGCCAGCAGCTTGCTGGGGGCTTACACAGATACGCAGTATTTT. As protein: CASSLLGAYTDTQYF.

The CDR3 protein is CASSDRSDSIGYTF. CDR3 coding DNA: TGTGCCAGCAGTGACCGATCGGACAGTATCGGCTACACCTTC. The J gene is TRBJ1-2, the V gene TRBV6-4, with a weak D call TRBD1 (6 bases). This CDR3 is 14 amino acids long. The V and J ends lost 2 bases and 8 bases respectively, with 15 bases between them. Germline-derived CDR1 and CDR2 are MRHNA and SNTAGT.

The chain joins TRBV29-1 to TRBJ1-1; D ambiguous. V gave up 6 bases and J gave up 1 base, with 15 bases separating them. Germline V gene data show CDR1 as SQVTM and CDR2 as ANQGSEA. The CDR3 is made up of 14 amino acids. The CDR3 is CSVVTERKNTEAFF. The CDR3 nucleotides are TGCAGCGTGGTCACCGAGAGGAAGAACACTGAAGCTTTCTTT.

This sequence joins TRBV28 and TRBJ1-1, with D possibly matching TRBD1 (6 bases). Germline V gives CDR1 MDHEN, CDR2 SYDVKM. V was pared by 5 bases and J by 8 bases, with 9 bases between. This CDR3 region has 11 residues. The CDR3 loop is CASSQGREAFF. The CDR3 DNA sequence: TGTGCCAGCAGTCAGGGGAGAGAAGCTTTCTTT.

The chain joins TRBV5-4 to TRBJ1-2; D not certain. Germline CDR1 reads SGHNT; CDR2 reads YYREEE (reference sequence). Trimming took off 1 base at V and 2 bases at J, with 12 bases between the two ends. There are 15 residues in the CDR3. The CDR3 sequence: CASSLRASGNYGYTF. Written as DNA, the CDR3 is TGTGCCAGCAGCTTGAGGGCAAGCGGAAACTATGGCTACACCTTC.

The chain uses TRBV11-3 and TRBJ2-7; the D gene is possibly TRBD1 (5 bases). The V end was cut by 7 bases, the J end by 2 bases, with 24 bases between. CDR1 is SGHNT, CDR2 YENEEA, per germline. The CDR3 consists of 17 residues. CDR3 residues: CASTLETVITPPYEQYF. The CDR3 DNA follows: TGTGCCAGCACTCTAGAGACAGTAATAACCCCACCCTACGAGCAGTACTTC.